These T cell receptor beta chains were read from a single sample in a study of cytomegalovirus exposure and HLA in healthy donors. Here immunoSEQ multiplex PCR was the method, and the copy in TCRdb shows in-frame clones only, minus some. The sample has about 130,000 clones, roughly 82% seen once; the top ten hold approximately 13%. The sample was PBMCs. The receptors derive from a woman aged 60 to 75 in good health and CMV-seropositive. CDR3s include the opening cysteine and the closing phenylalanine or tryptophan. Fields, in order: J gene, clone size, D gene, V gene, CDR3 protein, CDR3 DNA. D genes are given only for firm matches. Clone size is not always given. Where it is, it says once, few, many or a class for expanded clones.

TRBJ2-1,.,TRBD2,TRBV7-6,CASSSASGNTYNEQFF,TGTGCCAGCAGCTCCGCTAGCGGGAACACCTACAATGAGCAGTTCTTC
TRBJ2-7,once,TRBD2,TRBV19,CASSWGLAGAYEQYF,TGTGCCAGTAGTTGGGGACTAGCGGGAGCCTACGAGCAGTACTTC
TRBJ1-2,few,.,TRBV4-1,CASSHPLHLRLRLNYGYTF,TGCGCCAGCAGCCATCCTCTTCATCTACGACTACGCCTTAACTATGGCTACACCTTC
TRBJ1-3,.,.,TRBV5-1,CASSPGGAGNTIYF,TGCGCCAGCAGCCCCGGAGGAGCTGGAAACACCATATATTTT
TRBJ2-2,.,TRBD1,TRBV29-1,CSVTGTGGKAGELFF,TGCAGCGTCACCGGGACAGGGGGAAAGGCCGGGGAGCTGTTTTTT
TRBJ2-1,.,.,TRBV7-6,CASSPYEGEQFF,TGTGCCAGCAGCCCATACGAGGGTGAGCAGTTCTTC
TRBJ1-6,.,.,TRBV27,CASRGSFPNSPLHF,TGTGCCAGCAGGGGTAGCTTTCCCAATTCACCCCTCCACTTT
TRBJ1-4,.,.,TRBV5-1,CASSNDRPNNEKLFF,TGCGCCAGCAGCAATGACAGACCTAATAATGAAAAACTGTTTTTT
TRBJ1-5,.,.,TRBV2,CASKWTDNQPQHF,TGTGCCAGCAAGTGGACAGACAATCAGCCCCAGCATTTT
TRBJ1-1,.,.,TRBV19,CASTLYLNTEAFF,TGTGCCAGTACTCTGTATCTGAACACTGAAGCTTTCTTT
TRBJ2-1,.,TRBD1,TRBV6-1,CASSEDLGQRKFF,TGTGCCAGCAGTGAAGACCTGGGACAGAGGAAGTTCTTC
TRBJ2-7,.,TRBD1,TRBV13,CASSSRDRGYEQYF,TGTGCTAGCAGCTCCCGGGACAGGGGTTACGAGCAGTACTTC
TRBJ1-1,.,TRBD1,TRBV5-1,CASSLRTGGTEAFF,TGCGCCAGCAGCCTCAGAACAGGGGGTACTGAAGCTTTCTTT
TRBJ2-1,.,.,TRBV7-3,CASSLTEGSYNEQFF,TGTGCCAGCAGCTTAACGGAGGGCTCCTACAATGAGCAGTTCTTC
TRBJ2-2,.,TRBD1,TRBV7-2,CASTTGQGALRELFF,TGTGCCAGCACCACCGGACAGGGGGCTCTCCGGGAGCTGTTTTTT